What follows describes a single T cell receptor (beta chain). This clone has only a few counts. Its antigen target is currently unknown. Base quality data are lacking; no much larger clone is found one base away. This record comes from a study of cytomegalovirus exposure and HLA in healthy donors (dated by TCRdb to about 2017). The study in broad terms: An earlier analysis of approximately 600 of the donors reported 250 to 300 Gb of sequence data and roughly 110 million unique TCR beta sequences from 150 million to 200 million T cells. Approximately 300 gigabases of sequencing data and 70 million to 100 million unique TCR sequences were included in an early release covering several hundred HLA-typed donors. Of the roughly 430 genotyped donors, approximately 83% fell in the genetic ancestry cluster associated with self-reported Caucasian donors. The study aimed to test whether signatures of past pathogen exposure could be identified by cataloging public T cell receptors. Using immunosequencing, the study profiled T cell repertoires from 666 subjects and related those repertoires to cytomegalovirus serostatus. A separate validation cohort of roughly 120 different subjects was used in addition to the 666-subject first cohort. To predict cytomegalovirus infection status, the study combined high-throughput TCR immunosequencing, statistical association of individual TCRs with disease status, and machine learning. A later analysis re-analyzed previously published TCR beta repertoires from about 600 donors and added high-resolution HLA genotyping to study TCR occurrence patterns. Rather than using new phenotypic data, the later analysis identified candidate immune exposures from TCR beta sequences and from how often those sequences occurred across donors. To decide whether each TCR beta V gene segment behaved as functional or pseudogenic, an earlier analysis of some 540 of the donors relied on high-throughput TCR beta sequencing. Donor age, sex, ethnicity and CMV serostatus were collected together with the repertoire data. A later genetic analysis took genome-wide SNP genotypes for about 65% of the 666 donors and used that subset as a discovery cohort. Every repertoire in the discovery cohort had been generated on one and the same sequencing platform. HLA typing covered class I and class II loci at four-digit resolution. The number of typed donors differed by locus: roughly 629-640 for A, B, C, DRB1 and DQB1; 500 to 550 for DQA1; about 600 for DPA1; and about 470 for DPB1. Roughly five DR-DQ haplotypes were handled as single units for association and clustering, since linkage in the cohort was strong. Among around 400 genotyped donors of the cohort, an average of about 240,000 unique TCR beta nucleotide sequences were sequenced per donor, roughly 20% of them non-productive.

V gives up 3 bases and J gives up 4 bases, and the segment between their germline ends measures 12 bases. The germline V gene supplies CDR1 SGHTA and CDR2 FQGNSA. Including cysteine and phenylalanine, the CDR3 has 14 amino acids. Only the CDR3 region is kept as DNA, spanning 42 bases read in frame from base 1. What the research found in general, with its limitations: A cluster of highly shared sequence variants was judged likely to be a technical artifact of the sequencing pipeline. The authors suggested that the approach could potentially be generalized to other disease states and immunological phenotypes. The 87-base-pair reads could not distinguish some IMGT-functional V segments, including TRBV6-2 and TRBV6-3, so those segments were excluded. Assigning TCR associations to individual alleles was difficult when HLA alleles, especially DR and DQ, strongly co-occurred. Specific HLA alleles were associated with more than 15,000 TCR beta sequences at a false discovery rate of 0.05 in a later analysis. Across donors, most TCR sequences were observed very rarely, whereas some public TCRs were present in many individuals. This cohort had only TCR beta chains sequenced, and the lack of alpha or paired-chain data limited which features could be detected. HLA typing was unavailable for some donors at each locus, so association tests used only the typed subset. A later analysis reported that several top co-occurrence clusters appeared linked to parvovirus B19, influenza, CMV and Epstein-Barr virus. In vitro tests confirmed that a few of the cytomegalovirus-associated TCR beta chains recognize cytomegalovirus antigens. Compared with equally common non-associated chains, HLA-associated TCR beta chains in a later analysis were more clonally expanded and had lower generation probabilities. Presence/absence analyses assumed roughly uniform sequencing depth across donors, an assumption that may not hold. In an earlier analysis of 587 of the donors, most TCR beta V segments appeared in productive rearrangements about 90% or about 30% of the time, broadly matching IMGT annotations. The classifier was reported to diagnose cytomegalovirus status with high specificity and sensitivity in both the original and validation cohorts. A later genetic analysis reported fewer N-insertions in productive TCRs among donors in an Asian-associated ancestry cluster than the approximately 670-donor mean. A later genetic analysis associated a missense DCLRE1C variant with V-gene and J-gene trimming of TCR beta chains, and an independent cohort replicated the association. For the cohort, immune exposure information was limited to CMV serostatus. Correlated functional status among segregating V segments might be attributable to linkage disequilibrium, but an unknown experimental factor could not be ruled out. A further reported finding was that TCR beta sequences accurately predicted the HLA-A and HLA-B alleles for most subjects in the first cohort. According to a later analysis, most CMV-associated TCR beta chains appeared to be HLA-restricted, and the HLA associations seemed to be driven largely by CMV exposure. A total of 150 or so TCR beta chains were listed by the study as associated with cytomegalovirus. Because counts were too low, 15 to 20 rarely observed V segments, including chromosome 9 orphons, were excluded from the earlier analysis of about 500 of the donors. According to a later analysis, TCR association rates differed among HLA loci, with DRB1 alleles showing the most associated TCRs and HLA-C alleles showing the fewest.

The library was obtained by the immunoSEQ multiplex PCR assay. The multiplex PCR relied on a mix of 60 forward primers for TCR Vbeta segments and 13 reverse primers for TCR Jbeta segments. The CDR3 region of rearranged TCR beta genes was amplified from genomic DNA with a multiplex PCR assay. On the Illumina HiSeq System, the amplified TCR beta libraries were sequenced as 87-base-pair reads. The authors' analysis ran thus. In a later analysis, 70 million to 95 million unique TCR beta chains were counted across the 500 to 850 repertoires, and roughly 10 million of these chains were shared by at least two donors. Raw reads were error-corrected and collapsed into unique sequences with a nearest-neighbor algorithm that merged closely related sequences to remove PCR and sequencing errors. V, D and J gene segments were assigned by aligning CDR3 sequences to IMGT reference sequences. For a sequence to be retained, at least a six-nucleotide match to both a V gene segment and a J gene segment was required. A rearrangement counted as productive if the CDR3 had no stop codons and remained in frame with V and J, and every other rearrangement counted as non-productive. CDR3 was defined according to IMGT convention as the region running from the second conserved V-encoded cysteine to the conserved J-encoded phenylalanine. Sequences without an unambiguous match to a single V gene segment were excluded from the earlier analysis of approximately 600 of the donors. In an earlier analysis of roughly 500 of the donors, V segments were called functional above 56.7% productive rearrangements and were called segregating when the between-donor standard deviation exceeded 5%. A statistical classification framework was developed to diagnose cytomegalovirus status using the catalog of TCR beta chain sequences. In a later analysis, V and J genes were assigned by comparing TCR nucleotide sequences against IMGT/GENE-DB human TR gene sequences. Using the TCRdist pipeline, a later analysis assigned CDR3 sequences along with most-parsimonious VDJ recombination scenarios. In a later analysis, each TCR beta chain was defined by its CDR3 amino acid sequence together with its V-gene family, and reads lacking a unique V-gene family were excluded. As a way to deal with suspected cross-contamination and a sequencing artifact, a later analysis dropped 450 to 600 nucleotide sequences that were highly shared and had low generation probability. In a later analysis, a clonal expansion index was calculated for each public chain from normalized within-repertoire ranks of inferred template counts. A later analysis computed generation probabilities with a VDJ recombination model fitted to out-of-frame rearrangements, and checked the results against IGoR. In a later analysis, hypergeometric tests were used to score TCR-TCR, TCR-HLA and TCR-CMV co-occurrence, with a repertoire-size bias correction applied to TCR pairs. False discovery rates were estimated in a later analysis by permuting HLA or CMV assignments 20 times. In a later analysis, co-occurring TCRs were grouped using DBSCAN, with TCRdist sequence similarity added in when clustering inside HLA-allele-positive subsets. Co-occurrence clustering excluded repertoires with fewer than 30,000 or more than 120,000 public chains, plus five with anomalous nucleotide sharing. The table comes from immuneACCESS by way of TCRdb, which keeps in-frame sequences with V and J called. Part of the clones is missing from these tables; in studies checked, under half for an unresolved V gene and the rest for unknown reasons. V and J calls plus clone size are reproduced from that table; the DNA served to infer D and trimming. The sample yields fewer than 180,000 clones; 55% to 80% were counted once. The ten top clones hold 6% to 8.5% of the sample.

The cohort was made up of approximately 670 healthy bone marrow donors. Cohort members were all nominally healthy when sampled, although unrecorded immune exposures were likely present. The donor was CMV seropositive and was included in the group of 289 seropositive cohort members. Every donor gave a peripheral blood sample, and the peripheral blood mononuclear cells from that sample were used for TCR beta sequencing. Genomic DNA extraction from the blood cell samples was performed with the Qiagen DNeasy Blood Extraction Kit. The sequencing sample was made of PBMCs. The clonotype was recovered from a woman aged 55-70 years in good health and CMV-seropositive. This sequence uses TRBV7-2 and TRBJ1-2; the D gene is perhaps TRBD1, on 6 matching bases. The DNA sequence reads TGTGCCAGCAGCTTTTTTGGACAGCCCTATGGCTACACCTTC. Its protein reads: CASSFFGQPYGYTF.